A single sample is the source of the 14 T cell receptor beta chains below, sequenced in a study of OX40 agonist ivuxolimab in advanced cancers. Assay: immunoSEQ multiplex PCR; the TCRdb copy retains only in-frame clones and omits some. Of around 69,000 clones listed, 83% were seen once; the top ten hold 0.7%. The specimen comprised CD4+ or CD8+ T cells sorted from blood, sampled in a trial of the OX40 agonist ivuxolimab. The origin of the receptors is an adult with an advanced solid tumor such as melanoma, head and neck, liver or kidney cancer.

The chain has TRBV5-1 and TRBJ2-2; D tentatively fits TRBD1 or TRBD2 (6 bases each). Germline CDR1 reads SGHRS; CDR2 reads YFSETQ. CDR3 length equals 17 residues. Trimming left V 3 bases short and J 0 bases short, with 15 bases between. DNA for the CDR3: TGCGCCAGCAGCTCGAGGGGGGTAGGCCCGAACACCGGGGAGCTGTTTTTT. This encodes CASSSRGVGPNTGELFF.

The rearrangement uses TRBV7-9 and TRBJ1-1; 9 bases align to TRBD1. The trim removed 6 bases at V and 4 bases at J, leaving 6 bases unmatched. The CDR3 extends over 14 amino acids. CDR1 and CDR2 (germline): SEHNR, FQNEAQ (reference sequence). This CDR3 is CASSVGQGFTEAFF. In DNA form, the CDR3 reads TGTGCCAGCAGTGTCGGACAGGGGTTCACTGAAGCTTTCTTT.

The chain couples TRBV5-1 to TRBJ2-5; D is unresolved. Deletions cut 0 bases from V and 5 bases from J, with 8 bases between. The length of the CDR3 is 13 residues. Looked up from germline, CDR1 is SGHRS and CDR2 is YFSETQ. CDR3 residues: CASSLVGRETQYF. In nucleotides, the CDR3 is TGCGCCAGCAGCTTGGTAGGTCGGGAGACCCAGTACTTC.

This clone was observed once. V usage is TRBV4-1 and J usage is TRBJ2-1; 7 bases map to TRBD2. The ends lost 6 bases at V and 8 bases at J; junction bases unmatched: 13. Germline CDR1 reads MGHRA; CDR2 reads YSYEKL. CDR3 length: 15 residues. The CDR3 coding sequence is TGCGCCAGCAGGTCGACTAGGGAGGGAGGGGATGAGCAGTTCTTC. Translated, it gives CASRSTREGGDEQFF.

V and J are TRBV2 and TRBJ2-6; 7 bases are shared with TRBD1. Germline CDR1 is SNHLY and CDR2 is FYNNEI. V lost 6 bases and J lost 2; bases outside the gene matches: 4. The CDR3 loop spans 15 amino acids. In DNA, the CDR3 is TGTGCCAGCAGCGACAGGGTGACTGGGGCCAACGTCCTGACTTTC. Protein product: CASSDRVTGANVLTF.

The chain is built from TRBV15 and TRBJ1-1; D not certain. This CDR3 has 13 amino acids. From germline, CDR1 is LNHNV and CDR2 YYDKDF (reference sequence). Trimming removed 1 base at V and 3 bases at J, with 6 bases between. The CDR3 nucleotides read TGTGCCACCAGCAGAGCCCCCCACACTGAAGCTTTCTTT. It specifies CATSRAPHTEAFF.

CDR3 loop: CASSMGPGGYTF. The CDR3 region has the DNA TGTGCCAGTAGTATGGGCCCAGGGGGCTACACCTTC. The chain has TRBV19 and TRBJ1-2; tentatively, D is TRBD1 (5 bases). With 3 bases removed from V and 8 bases from J, the gap between germline ends came to 10 bases. The CDR3 extends over 12 amino acids. CDR1 is LNHDA, CDR2 SQIVND, per germline (reference sequence).

The rearrangement links TRBV5-4 to TRBJ1-1; D gene ambiguous. Trimming left V 4 bases short and J 2 bases short, with 18 bases between. The CDR3 consists of 16 residues. Per germline, CDR1 SGHNT and CDR2 YYREEE (reference sequence). The CDR3 here is CASSNAETRLNTEAFF. CDR3 nucleotide sequence: TGTGCCAGCAGCAACGCAGAAACCAGATTAAACACTGAAGCTTTCTTT.

This clone showed up just a few times. The chain combines TRBV6-5 with TRBJ1-1; tentatively, D is TRBD1 (5 bases). Between the trimmed V and J ends, which lost 2 bases and 0 bases, there was a span of 10 bases. The CDR3 contains 15 residues. Germline CDR1 reads MNHEY; CDR2 reads SVGAGI. DNA for the CDR3: TGTGCCAGCAGTTACGGGGGGAACATGAACACTGAAGCTTTCTTT. This gives the protein CASSYGGNMNTEAFF.

This clone was found a few times. The chain employs TRBV10-1 and TRBJ2-1, with 9 bases identical to TRBD2. V lost 3 bases, J lost 2 bases, and 5 bases stayed unmatched. This CDR3 is 16 amino acids long. Germline values: CDR1 WNHNN, CDR2 SYGVQD (reference sequence). CDR3 nucleotide sequence: TGCGCCAGCAGTGATGGAGCGGGGGGAACCTACAATGAGCAGTTCTTC. Translating it yields CASSDGAGGTYNEQFF.

The chain has TRBV11-2 and TRBJ1-2, with D tentatively TRBD1 (5 bases). The germline CDR1 and CDR2 sequences are SGHAT and FQNNGV. Trimming left V 0 bases short and J 4 bases short, with 12 bases between. CDR3 length equals 15 residues. CDR3 nucleotide sequence: TGTGCCAGCAGCTTAGATCAGGGAGATATCTATGGCTACACCTTC. This gives the protein CASSLDQGDIYGYTF. Filled out from reference TRBV11-2 and TRBJ1-2, the complete variable domain reads EAGVAQSPRYKIIEKRQSVAFWCNPISGHATLYWYQQILGQGPKLLIQFQNNGVVDDSQLPKDRFSAERLKGVDSTLKIQPAKLEDSAVYLCASSLDQGDIYGYTFGSGTRLTVV.

This clone was seen once. This chain uses TRBV10-3 with TRBJ2-7; no clear D gene. Germline V gene sequence: CDR1 ENHRY, CDR2 SYGVKD. This CDR3 contains 11 residues. The ends were cut back, 3 bases at V and 5 bases at J, with 5 bases in the middle. CDR3 protein: CAISELHEQYF. For the CDR3, the DNA is TGTGCCATCAGTGAACTGCACGAGCAGTACTTC.

The chain links TRBV19 to TRBJ1-5; D is unresolved. Germline loops: CDR1 LNHDA, CDR2 SQIVND (reference sequence). V lost 1 base and J 6 bases, leaving 10 bases between the germline ends. The CDR3 has 14 amino acids. The CDR3: CASSIAGFVQPQHF. The CDR3 region has the DNA TGTGCCAGTAGTATAGCTGGGTTTGTTCAGCCCCAGCATTTT.

This rearrangement joins TRBV19 to TRBJ2-3; TRBD2 might be the D (6 bases). Germline assignment: CDR1 LNHDA and CDR2 SQIVND (reference sequence). The CDR3 has 15 amino acids. Trimming left V 2 bases short and J 1 base short, with 10 bases between. As DNA, the CDR3 is TGTGCCAGTAGTATACCCACGGGGGGCACAGATACGCAGTATTTT. This sequence encodes CASSIPTGGTDTQYF.